The next 2 T cell receptor beta chains were all read from a single sample in a study of blood T cell repertoires in COVID-19. Sequencing used immunoSEQ multiplex PCR; TCRdb keeps in-frame clones, though not all of them. In the table there are over 60,000 clones, 70% to 85% of which are singletons. Specimen: peripheral blood. These TCRs come from a man of 80 years or more with active COVID-19.

The rearrangement joins TRBV5-1 to TRBJ1-3, with D tentatively TRBD1 (6 bases). The CDR3 has 15 amino acids. Germline-derived CDR1 and CDR2 are SGHRS and YFSETQ. Trimming removed 0 bases at V and 1 base at J, with 8 bases between. CDR3 loop: CASSLEGQSGNTIYF. In DNA, the CDR3 is TGCGCCAGCAGCTTGGAAGGACAGTCTGGAAACACCATATATTTT.

To note about this clone: The junction and the germline gene differ at one end; a read error may be behind it. The gene calls are TRBV19 and TRBJ1-5; 11 nucleotides agree with TRBD1. Germline CDR1 LNHDA, CDR2 SQIVND (reference sequence). There are 14 residues in the CDR3. The CDR3 loop is CASMGQGGKQPQHF. For the CDR3, the DNA is TGTGCCAGTATGGGACAGGGGGGCAAGCAGCCCCAGCATTTT.